What follows are 19 T cell receptor beta chains derived from one specimen sequenced in a study of spatial heterogeneity in lung cancer. As for time point: sample taken at primary tumor resection. No antigen has been assigned to these receptors. TCRdb re-called the 5' RACE reads with MiXCR, one entry per CDR3 protein. The repertoire has over 15,000 distinct CDR3 sequences, around 5% of them found once; the top ten carry around a tenth. Overall study findings and caveats: The number of expanded tumor alpha and beta chains correlated with mutation number.

The sequencing used lung tumor tissue, collected at surgery. Receptor source: a female donor with early-stage non-small cell lung cancer.

This clonotype is termed medium-sized. Within a library made for alpha chains, this beta chain is off target, and its count is uninformative. The V call is TRBV28, the J call TRBJ2-2; D possibly corresponds to TRBD2 (5 bases). V lost 6 bases, J lost 0 bases, and 11 bases lay in between. The CDR3 extends over 15 amino acids. Germline CDR1 and CDR2: MDHEN and SYDVKM. The DNA for the CDR3 is TGTGCCAGCAGCTTGGTAGCGACGAACACCGGGGAGCTGTTTTTT. Its translation: CASSLVATNTGELFF.

This clonotype was seen many times. Little can be read into the size of this beta chain, an off-target read in a library designed for alpha chains. The V gene is TRBV4-1, the J gene TRBJ1-2; TRBD1 agrees at 7 bases. This CDR3 contains 15 residues. V was clipped by 3 bases and J by 0 bases; unmatched bases: 4. Germline-derived CDR1 and CDR2 are MGHRA and YSYEKL. The CDR3 nucleotides are TGCGCCAGCAGCCACCCCGACAGGGCTAACTATGGCTACACCTTC. This translates into CASSHPDRANYGYTF.

Of note for this clonotype: This beta chain is a stray sequence in a library constructed for alpha chains; its clone size is not meaningful. This chain uses TRBV5-5 with TRBJ2-2, with 9 bases lining up with TRBD1. J was trimmed by 2 bases and V by 4 bases; bases with no gene match: 3. This CDR3 spans 15 amino acids. CDR1 SGHKS and CDR2 YYEKEE come from the germline V gene (reference sequence). The chain's CDR3 is CASSKGQGNTGELFF. The DNA for the CDR3 is TGTGCCAGCAGCAAGGGACAGGGAAACACCGGGGAGCTGTTTTTT.

Comments on this clonotype: This beta chain was picked up by a library intended for alpha chains and is off target, so its count carries little meaning. The genes are TRBV11-3 and TRBJ2-1, with 9 bases fitting TRBD1. Germline CDR1 is SGHNT and CDR2 is YENEEA. The CDR3 extends over 14 amino acids. The V segment lost 5 bases and the J segment 3 bases; nucleotides outside the gene matches: 2. The CDR3 DNA sequence: TGTGCCAGCAGCCGACAGGGGGGCTACAATGAGCAGTTCTTC. Encoded protein: CASSRQGGYNEQFF.

By share, this clonotype ranks as large. This beta chain was picked up by a library intended for alpha chains and is off target, so its count carries little meaning. The J gene is TRBJ2-5, the V gene TRBV28; D is perhaps TRBD1 (6 bases). The CDR3 has 15 amino acids. V lost 2 bases and J 0 bases, leaving 10 bases between the germline ends. CDR1 MDHEN and CDR2 SYDVKM come from the germline V gene. CDR3 loop: CASSLQGTNQETQYF. CDR3 nucleotide sequence: TGTGCCAGCAGTTTACAGGGGACGAACCAAGAGACCCAGTACTTC.

With regard to this clonotype: Because this beta chain is a stray read in a library intended to capture alpha chains, its abundance should not be given much weight. V gene TRBV18 combines with J gene TRBJ2-7; possibly TRBD2 for D (6 bases). CDR1 KGHSH and CDR2 LQKENI come from the germline V gene. V dropped 5 bases and J dropped 6 bases, with 14 bases sitting between them. This CDR3 has 13 residues. CDR3 coding DNA: TGTGCCAGCTCAACGGGGGTCCTAGGCGAGCAGTACTTC. It is translated as CASSTGVLGEQYF.

This clonotype was seen repeatedly, ten times or more. As an off-target read in a library built for alpha chains, this beta chain has a frequency of little significance. The chain has TRBV12-5 and TRBJ2-1; tentatively, D is TRBD1 or TRBD2 (5 bases each). The CDR3 runs to 14 residues. Trimming left V 6 bases short and J 8 bases short, with 17 bases between. Germline V CDR1 and CDR2: LGHNT, FRNRAP. CDR3 loop: CASGPWGWEHEQFF. In DNA form, the CDR3 reads TGTGCTAGTGGCCCCTGGGGGTGGGAGCATGAGCAGTTCTTC. The full variable domain, completed using reference TRBV12-5 and TRBJ2-1, is DARVTQTPRHKVTEMGQEVTMRCQPILGHNTVFWYRQTMMQGLELLAYFRNRAPLDDSGMPKDRFSAEMPDATLATLKIQPSEPRDSAVYFCASGPWGWEHEQFFGPGTRLTVL.

In this sample, this clonotype turned up many times. Being off target in a library aimed at alpha chains, this beta chain has a size of little meaning. The rearrangement uses TRBV29-1 and TRBJ2-2; tentative D call: TRBD2 (6 bases). The CDR3 loop spans 14 amino acids. The V gene lost 6 bases and the J gene lost 0 bases, with 11 bases spanning the gap. CDR1 is SQVTM and CDR2 is ANQGSEA in the germline V gene. The DNA for the CDR3 is TGCAGCGTAGGGACTCACTCGAACACCGGGGAGCTGTTTTTT. Translated, it gives CSVGTHSNTGELFF.

This clonotype has ten or more counts. This beta chain was picked up by a library intended for alpha chains and is off target, so its count carries little meaning. The chain has TRBV10-3 and TRBJ2-7, with D hard to call. V was trimmed by 7 bases and J by 0 bases, leaving 13 bases between them. This CDR3 has 14 amino acids. From germline, CDR1 is ENHRY and CDR2 SYGVKD. The CDR3 loop reads CAITQSRSSYEQYF. For the CDR3, the DNA is TGTGCCATCACCCAGAGTAGATCCTCCTACGAGCAGTACTTC.

This clonotype was detected ten times or more. Little can be read into the size of this beta chain, an off-target read in a library designed for alpha chains. This sequence joins TRBV5-1 and TRBJ2-7, with D hard to call. Per the germline V gene, CDR1 is SGHRS and CDR2 is YFSETQ. The CDR3 sequence is 15 residues long. V gave up 2 bases and J gave up 1 base, with 13 bases separating them. CDR3 sequence reads: CASSFSGVLSYEQYF. CDR3 bases: TGCGCCAGCAGCTTTTCGGGCGTACTATCCTACGAGCAGTACTTC. The full variable domain, completed using reference TRBV5-1 and TRBJ2-7, is KAGVTQTPRYLIKTRGQQVTLSCSPISGHRSVSWYQQTPGQGLQFLFEYFSETQRNKGNFPGRFSGRQFSNSRSEMNVSTLELGDSALYLCASSFSGVLSYEQYFGPGTRLTVT.

The sample holds many counts of this clonotype. A library prepared for alpha chains yielded this beta chain as an off-target read; its size is of little meaning. The CDR3 spells CASSKKKGEGNYGYTF. Written as DNA, the CDR3 is TGTGCCAGCAGCAAAAAAAAGGGAGAGGGTAACTATGGCTACACCTTC. The chain couples TRBV21-1 to TRBJ1-2; TRBD1 is the table's D call, not checked against the DNA. TRBV21-1 is recorded as a pseudogene. This CDR3 contains 16 residues.

This clonotype showed up many times. This beta chain was picked up by a library intended for alpha chains and is off target, so its count carries little meaning. This chain links TRBV2 with TRBJ2-2; 7 bases align to TRBD1. The germline gives CDR1 SNHLY, CDR2 FYNNEI. J was trimmed by 0 bases and V by 4 bases; bases with no gene match: 2. The CDR3 is 15 amino acids. This CDR3 is CASSGQGTNTGELFF. The CDR3 DNA follows: TGTGCCAGCAGTGGACAGGGAACGAACACCGGGGAGCTGTTTTTT.

This clonotype has only a few counts. The library was prepared for alpha chains; this beta chain is a stray read, so its frequency means little. The chain recombines TRBV5-1 with TRBJ1-1; 7 positions match TRBD1. Germline loops: CDR1 SGHRS, CDR2 YFSETQ. This CDR3 is 15 amino acids long. The V and J ends lost 5 bases and 1 base, in that order; junction bases with no gene match: 8. The CDR3 is CASRFQDRRNTEAFF. In DNA, the CDR3 is TGCGCCAGCAGATTTCAGGACAGGCGGAACACTGAAGCTTTCTTT.

Ten or more counts support this clonotype. A library prepared for alpha chains yielded this beta chain as an off-target read; its size is of little meaning. V and J are TRBV20-1 and TRBJ2-7, with D possibly matching TRBD2 (5 bases). Germline V gene lookup returns CDR1 DFQATT and CDR2 SNEGSKA (reference sequence). This CDR3 has 14 amino acids. Deletions cut 3 bases from V and 4 bases from J, with 16 bases between. This CDR3 reads CSASGSASYYEQYF. In nucleotides, the CDR3 is TGCAGTGCTAGTGGCTCGGCTAGCTATTACGAGCAGTACTTC.

Within the sample, this clonotype is medium-sized. The library was designed around alpha chains, so this beta chain is a stray read whose abundance carries little weight. V is TRBV9 and J is TRBJ2-7; 8 nucleotides match TRBD1. CDR3 length: 15 amino acids. Looked up from germline, CDR1 is SGDLS and CDR2 is YYNGEE. After removal of 3 bases from V and 5 bases from J, the junction contained 10 bases not matched to a gene. The CDR3 spells CASSASLDRAHEQYF. The CDR3 nucleotides are TGTGCCAGCAGCGCCTCCCTGGACAGGGCGCACGAGCAGTACTTC.

This clonotype was observed at least ten times. This beta chain is a stray sequence in a library constructed for alpha chains; its clone size is not meaningful. V gene TRBV19 combines with J gene TRBJ2-1, with 7 bases fitting TRBD1. CDR3 length: 14 residues. V was pared by 11 bases and J by 4 bases, with 11 bases of the junction left unmatched. The V gene's germline CDR1 is LNHDA and CDR2 SQIVND (reference sequence). The CDR3 sequence is CASNRDRAYNEQFF. CDR3 nucleotides: TGTGCCTCCAACCGGGACAGAGCATACAATGAGCAGTTCTTC.

About this clonotype: Since it is a stray read in a library aimed at alpha chains, this beta chain has a size that is not meaningful. The rearrangement links TRBV6-5 to TRBJ1-6; D remains unclear. V gave up 6 bases and J gave up 8 bases, with 11 bases separating them. The length of the CDR3 is 13 residues. Germline V CDR1 and CDR2: MNHEY, SVGAGI. For the CDR3, the DNA is TGTGCCAGCAGGACCCTTCCGGATTCACCCCTCCACTTT. As protein: CASRTLPDSPLHF.

Comments on this clonotype: Since the library was made to target alpha chains, this beta chain is a stray read and its abundance is not meaningful. The chain uses TRBV7-8 and TRBJ2-1; D unclear. CDR1 and CDR2 (germline): SGHVS, FQNEAQ. The V and J ends lost 3 bases and 6 bases respectively, with 18 bases between them. The CDR3 sequence is 16 residues long. The CDR3 region is CASSLYSLVFSNEQFF. The CDR3 DNA sequence: TGTGCCAGCAGCTTGTACTCGCTAGTGTTTTCCAATGAGCAGTTCTTC.

This clonotype is deemed medium-sized. In a library made to pick up alpha chains, this beta chain is a stray read with a size that means little. The chain employs TRBV7-2 and TRBJ2-7, with 10 bases lining up with TRBD2. Germline V gene lookup returns CDR1 SGHTA and CDR2 FQGNSA. This CDR3 region has 14 residues. V lost 2 bases to trimming and J lost 5 bases; unmatched junction nucleotides: 3. CDR3 DNA: TGTGCCAGCAGCTTAATTCTAGCGGGAGACGAGCAGTACTTC. Protein sequence: CASSLILAGDEQYF.